A selection of T cell receptor beta chains follows, all from one sample in a study of blood T cells in healthy people across ages. Each CDR3 protein gets one entry after TCRdb re-called the 5' RACE reads with MiXCR. The data contain some 940,000 distinct CDR3 sequences, 25% to 35% of them singletons. In addition, the sample was reused for a study of T cells of mothers and their children.

Material: blood. These receptors were obtained from a woman between 40 and 55 years old in good health. CDR3s include the opening cysteine and the closing phenylalanine or tryptophan. D genes are given only for firm matches. For some rows the clone size is stated as once, few or many, or as a class when expanded; others skip it.

J,V,D,size,CDR3,DNA
TRBJ2-6,TRBV25-1,.,few,CASSSHYYDSTSGANVLTF,TGTGCCAGCAGTTCCCATTACTACGACTCTACCTCTGGGGCCAACGTCCTGACTTTC
TRBJ1-2,TRBV27,TRBD1,.,CASSPGTGVGQGYTF,TGTGCCAGCAGTCCTGGGACAGGTGTAGGACAAGGCTACACCTTC
TRBJ2-5,TRBV5-6,TRBD1,few,CASSDRGLGQTQYF,TGTGCCAGCAGCGACAGGGGATTGGGGCAGACCCAGTACTTC
TRBJ2-3,TRBV20-1,.,few,CSASPRLAGASTDTQYF,TGCAGTGCTAGCCCGCGTCTGGCAGGAGCCTCCACAGATACGCAGTATTTT
TRBJ2-3,TRBV20-1,.,many,CSASQGIDTQYF,TGCAGTGCCAGCCAGGGAATCGATACGCAGTATTTT
TRBJ2-3,TRBV28,TRBD1,.,CASSGSGTGASHTQYF,TGTGCCAGCAGCGGCTCCGGGACAGGGGCATCACATACGCAGTATTTT
TRBJ1-1,TRBV6-6,TRBD1,.,CASTARQGGTKPTEAFF,TGTGCCAGCACCGCCCGACAGGGAGGGACAAAACCCACTGAAGCTTTCTTT
TRBJ2-7,TRBV20-1,.,many,CSALELLNSYEQYF,TGCAGTGCCCTCGAACTTCTAAACTCCTACGAGCAGTACTTC
TRBJ2-7,TRBV20-1,.,many,CSAATDTYEQYF,TGCAGTGCAGCCACAGATACCTACGAGCAGTACTTC
TRBJ2-4,TRBV19,TRBD1,.,CASSLGQGPNIQYF,TGTGCCAGTAGCCTAGGACAGGGTCCAAACATTCAGTACTTC
TRBJ2-6,TRBV5-1,.,many,CASSLDQISGANVLTF,TGCGCCAGCAGCTTGGACCAGATCTCTGGGGCCAACGTCCTGACTTTC
TRBJ2-3,TRBV4-1,TRBD2,.,CASSQDDPGLTDTQYF,TGCGCCAGCAGCCAAGATGACCCGGGACTAACAGATACGCAGTATTTT
TRBJ2-4,TRBV7-2,TRBD2,.,CASSRTLAGVVNEQYF,TGTGCCAGCAGCCGTACACTAGCGGGGGTTGTAAATGAGCAGTACTTC
TRBJ1-2,TRBV29-1,.,.,CSVGSSDGYTF,TGCAGCGTCGGCTCTTCGGATGGCTACACCTTC
TRBJ2-3,TRBV7-8,.,.,CASSSAPTTSTDTQYF,TGTGCCAGCAGCTCAGCCCCAACCACTAGCACAGATACGCAGTATTTT
TRBJ2-3,TRBV12-3/TRBV12-4,.,.,CASSFGGFGNTQYF,TGTGCCAGCAGTTTTGGGGGGTTCGGGAATACGCAGTATTTT
TRBJ2-1,TRBV5-1,.,many,CASSLDRPSYNEQFF,TGCGCCAGCAGCTTGGACAGGCCGAGTTACAATGAGCAGTTCTTC
TRBJ2-5,TRBV20-1,.,.,CSARDWGQETQYF,TGCAGTGCTAGAGATTGGGGCCAAGAGACCCAGTACTTC
TRBJ2-7,TRBV28,TRBD2,many,CASSRTAGTSVRYEQYF,TGTGCCAGCAGTAGAACCGCCGGGACTAGCGTTCGCTACGAGCAGTACTTC
TRBJ2-3,TRBV9,.,few,CASSPETRDTQYF,TGTGCCAGCAGCCCAGAGACGAGGGATACGCAGTATTTT
TRBJ2-5,TRBV9,.,many,CASSVAWASEETQYF,TGTGCCAGCAGCGTAGCTTGGGCATCAGAAGAGACCCAGTACTTC
TRBJ2-1,TRBV7-6,TRBD2,many,CASSSNLAGAPLTEQFF,TGTGCCAGCAGCTCCAACCTAGCGGGGGCGCCCCTTACTGAGCAGTTCTTC
TRBJ2-3,TRBV4-2,TRBD1,.,CASSQVRGQGDTQYF,TGTGCCAGCAGCCAAGTAAGGGGGCAGGGAGATACGCAGTATTTT
TRBJ1-2,TRBV7-2,TRBD1,many,CASSLDRTGSNGYTF,TGTGCCAGCAGCTTAGATAGGACAGGGTCCAATGGCTACACCTTC
TRBJ2-7,TRBV19,.,many,CASSSDSSSYEQYF,TGTGCCAGTTCTTCGGACAGCTCCTCCTACGAGCAGTACTTC
TRBJ2-7,TRBV29-1,TRBD2,many,CSAGSSGGAYEQYF,TGCAGCGCTGGATCTAGCGGGGGGGCCTACGAGCAGTACTTC
TRBJ1-1,TRBV30,.,.,CAWSVGGATEAFF,TGTGCCTGGAGTGTGGGAGGAGCGACTGAAGCTTTCTTT
TRBJ2-1,TRBV20-1,TRBD2,few,CSARDLAGGREQFF,TGCAGTGCTAGAGACCTAGCGGGGGGGCGGGAGCAGTTCTTC
TRBJ2-4,TRBV19,.,.,CASTQSRQGMNIQYF,TGTGCCAGTACCCAAAGCAGGCAGGGTATGAACATTCAGTACTTC
TRBJ2-3,TRBV20-1,.,.,CSASPVGGHSTDTQYF,TGCAGTGCTAGCCCCGTCGGGGGCCATAGCACAGATACGCAGTATTTT
TRBJ1-2,TRBV20-1,.,.,CSTSLTYGYTF,TGCAGTACTAGTCTGACGTATGGCTACACCTTC
TRBJ2-1,TRBV12-3/TRBV12-4,.,many,CASSSVGGPYNEQFF,TGTGCCAGCAGCTCGGTAGGGGGACCCTACAATGAGCAGTTCTTC
TRBJ1-2,TRBV6-5,.,few,CAGSYGEGYGYTF,TGTGCCGGCAGTTATGGGGAGGGCTATGGCTACACCTTC
TRBJ1-5,TRBV6-6,.,once,CASAGWDYSNQPQHF,TGTGCCAGCGCCGGGTGGGATTATAGCAATCAGCCCCAGCATTTT
TRBJ2-7,TRBV20-1,.,.,CSARDTRPLSYEQYF,TGCAGTGCTAGAGACACTAGACCGCTATCCTACGAGCAGTACTTC
TRBJ2-3,TRBV29-1,.,.,CSGVGTASTDTQYF,TGCAGCGGCGTCGGGACGGCAAGCACAGATACGCAGTATTTT
TRBJ2-3,TRBV29-1,.,.,CSVVEAEVGTQYF,TGCAGCGTGGTGGAAGCGGAGGTAGGTACGCAGTATTTT
TRBJ2-5,TRBV10-3,.,many,CAIGGTDQETQYF,TGTGCCATCGGGGGGACAGACCAAGAGACCCAGTACTTC
TRBJ1-2,TRBV29-1,TRBD1,many,CSVEGVQGVPPDGYTF,TGCAGCGTTGAAGGGGTACAGGGGGTCCCCCCCGACGGCTACACCTTC
TRBJ2-4,TRBV7-6,.,.,CASSLDPGAENIQYF,TGTGCCAGCAGCTTAGATCCGGGGGCTGAAAACATTCAGTACTTC